The entry that follows covers one T cell receptor beta chain sequence. As yet, its antigen is unknown. The same CDR3 is also encoded by other DNA sequences in this sample. At a deep level, the assay was run. Some clones are missing from TCRdb's copy, which holds only in-frame ones; the method was immunoSEQ multiplex PCR. The table has nearly 2 million clones, over 85% seen once. This specimen comes from a study of shared clonotypes between healthy human individuals. Whole-study findings and limits: Few donors restricted represented genetic and exposure-history diversity.

The CDR3 length is 15 residues. The V end lost 0 bases, the J end lost 3 bases, and 12 bases lay between the germline ends. The V gene's germline CDR1 is MNHNY and CDR2 SVGAGI (reference sequence). CD45RO-negative CD8 cells positively selected for CCR7 made up the naive population, which excluded terminally differentiated effector memory CD45RA+ cells. The material sequenced was naive CD8+ T cells sorted from blood. V is TRBV6-6 and J is TRBJ2-7, with D maybe TRBD2 (6 bases). The TCR comes from a man younger than 35 in good health. CDR3 DNA: TGTGCCAGCAGTTACTCAGACGGGAGCAGCTACGAGCAGTACTTC. Amino acid sequence: CASSYSDGSSYEQYF.